This T cell receptor (beta chain) was sequenced during a study of vaccination effects on CD4 cells after COVID-19. About the study: BNT162b2 vaccine or mRNA-1273 vaccine was given to participants in two doses.

After removal of 1 base from V and 10 bases from J, the junction contained 12 bases not matched to a gene. This CDR3 has 16 amino acids. Germline values: CDR1 LGHDT, CDR2 YNNKEL (reference sequence). Notes on this clone: What it recognizes is unknown.

With the ViraFEST assay, the study expanded antigen-specific CD4+ T cells using viral peptide pools, then sequenced them. It was after around eleven days of culture that CD4+ T cells were isolated. Cultures had half their medium replaced with IL-2 medium on days 3 and 7. General observations from the study: The study found marked clonal contraction of infection- and vaccine-induced clones late after vaccination.

Libraries were prepared by immunoSEQ multiplex PCR; TCRdb keeps only in-frame clonotypes and omits some of them. The repertoire holds about 79,000 clones, with approximately 81% as singletons. The sequence was obtained from a human donor who received a COVID-19 vaccine. Sequences were derived from CD4+ T cells from PBMCs cultured with HCoV-229E spike peptides, sampled before COVID-19 vaccination. The chain recombines TRBV3-1 (or the pseudogene TRBV3-2) with TRBJ1-1, with 10 bases aligning to TRBD1. This CDR3 reads CASSQGPTGGLVLAFF. The CDR3 DNA sequence: TGTGCCAGCAGCCAAGGCCCGACAGGGGGCCTCGTTTTAGCTTTCTTT.